This TCR beta chain stems from a study of prognosis after radiotherapy for stage I lung cancer. Study-level information: It was between 2018 and 2019 that stage I non-small cell lung cancer patients were enrolled. In roughly 13 patients the tumors were adenocarcinoma, and in roughly 7 they were squamous cell carcinoma.

This clonotype was seen ten or more times. CDR1 SGHDT and CDR2 YYEEEE come from the germline V gene. The CDR3 runs 13 residues. With 0 bases removed from V and 16 bases from J, the gap between germline ends came to 16 bases. The genomic DNA TCR beta CDR3 region underwent two rounds of multiplex PCR. Used in first-round PCR were primers specific to each TRBV and TRBJ gene. MiXCR was run by TCRdb on the multiplex PCR reads, yielding one entry per CDR3 protein. This table holds around 13,000 distinct CDR3 sequences, approximately 45% found once. This clonotype was obtained from a donor aged 50 or older with non-small cell lung cancer. The J gene is TRBJ1-4, the V gene TRBV5-6; D is ambiguous. The material sequenced was PBMCs, taken before or after stereotactic body radiation therapy (not recorded which). The CDR3 loop reads CASSLAAIRNPFF. The CDR3 bases are TGTGCCAGCAGCTTGGCCGCAATCCGCAATCCGTTTTTT.